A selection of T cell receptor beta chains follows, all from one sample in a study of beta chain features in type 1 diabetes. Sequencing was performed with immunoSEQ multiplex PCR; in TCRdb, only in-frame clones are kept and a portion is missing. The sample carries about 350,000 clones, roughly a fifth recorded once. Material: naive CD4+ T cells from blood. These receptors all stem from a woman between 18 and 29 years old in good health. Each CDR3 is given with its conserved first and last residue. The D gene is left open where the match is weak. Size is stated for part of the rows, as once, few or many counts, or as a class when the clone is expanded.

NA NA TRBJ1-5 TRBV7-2 TGTGCCAGCAGCTTAATAGCAGGGGGCAATCAGCCCCAGCATTTT CASSLIAGGNQPQHF
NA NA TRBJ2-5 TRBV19 TGTGCCAGCCGATCGAGAGGAGAGACCCAGTACTTC CASRSRGETQYF
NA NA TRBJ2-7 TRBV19 TGTGCCAGTAGTATACGCCGGACTCCTAACGAGCAGTACTTC CASSIRRTPNEQYF
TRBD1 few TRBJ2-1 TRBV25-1 TGTGCCAGCAGTGAGGGACAGGTGCCTAACAATGAGCAGTTCTTC CASSEGQVPNNEQFF
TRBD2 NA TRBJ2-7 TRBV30 TGTGCCTGGGTCCTAGCGGGAGGTTACGAGCAGTACTTC CAWVLAGGYEQYF
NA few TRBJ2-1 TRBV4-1 TGCGCCAGCAGCCAAGAATGGCGCGGGATCCTCTCCTACAATGAGCAGTTCTTC CASSQEWRGILSYNEQFF
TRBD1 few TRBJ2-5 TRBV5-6 TGTGCCAGCAGCTGGGGACAGGGAGAGACCCAGTACTTC CASSWGQGETQYF
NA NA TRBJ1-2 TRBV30 TGTGCCTGGAGTGTACCGGGAGGAATTGGCTATGGCTACACCTTC CAWSVPGGIGYGYTF
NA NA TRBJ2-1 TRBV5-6 TGTGCCAGCAGCGGACTACAGTCCCCCTCCTACAATGAGCAGTTCTTC CASSGLQSPSYNEQFF
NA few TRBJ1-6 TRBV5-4 TGTGCCAGCAGCTTGGGGAGGGCAGTTTCCTACAATTCACCCCTCCACTTT CASSLGRAVSYNSPLHF
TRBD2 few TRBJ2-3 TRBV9 TGTGCCAGCAGCCCCCGGGGTAGCGGGGGGACAGATACGCAGTATTTT CASSPRGSGGTDTQYF
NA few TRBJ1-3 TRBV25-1 TGTGCCAGCAGGGACAGCCGCTCTGGAAACACCATATATTTT CASRDSRSGNTIYF
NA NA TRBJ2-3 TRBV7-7 TGTGCTAGCAGCTTAGGGGCAGCTACAGATACGCAGTATTTT CASSLGAATDTQYF
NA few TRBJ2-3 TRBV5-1 TGCGCCAGCAGCTTGGCCCGAGGGGATACGCAGTATTTT CASSLARGDTQYF
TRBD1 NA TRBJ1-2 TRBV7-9 TGTGCCAGCAGCTCCGAGACAGGGAACTATGGCTACACCTTC CASSSETGNYGYTF
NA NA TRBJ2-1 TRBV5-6 TGTGCCAGCAGCTGGGAGTACAATGAGCAGTTCTTC CASSWEYNEQFF
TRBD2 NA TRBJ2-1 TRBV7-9 TGTGCCAGCTGGGGGACTAGCGGCAGCTCCTACAATGAGCAGTTCTTC CASWGTSGSSYNEQFF
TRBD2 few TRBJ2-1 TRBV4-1 TGCGCCAGCAGCCAAATAGCGGGTCCCAATGAGCAGTTCTTC CASSQIAGPNEQFF
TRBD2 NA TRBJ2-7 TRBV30 TGTGCCTGGGCGGCGGGACTAGCGTGGGAGCAGTACTTC CAWAAGLAWEQYF
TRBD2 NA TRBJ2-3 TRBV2 TGTGCCAGTCGACTAGCGGGGGGCCCAGATACGCAGTATTTT CASRLAGGPDTQYF
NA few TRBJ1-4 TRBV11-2 TGTGCCAGCAAGCCCTCACCGGGAGCTAATGAAAAACTGTTTTTT CASKPSPGANEKLFF
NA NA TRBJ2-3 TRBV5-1 TGCGCCAGCAGCTTGCGGCGGGGAGCCACAGATACGCAGTATTTT CASSLRRGATDTQYF
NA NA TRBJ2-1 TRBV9 TGTGCCAGCAGCGTAGGAGGTGAGAACAATGAGCAGTTCTTC CASSVGGENNEQFF
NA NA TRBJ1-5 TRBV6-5 TGTGCCAGCAGTGAAGGGGCACGGTTTCAGCCCCAGCATTTT CASSEGARFQPQHF
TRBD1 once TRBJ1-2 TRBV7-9 TGTGCCAGCAGCCGGGACAGGTTCTATGGCTACACCTTC CASSRDRFYGYTF
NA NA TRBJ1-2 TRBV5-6 TGTGCCAGCAGCCGGGGCTATGGCTACACCTTC CASSRGYGYTF
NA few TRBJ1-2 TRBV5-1 TGCGCCAGCAGCTTGACAGAGAGTGGCTACACCTTC CASSLTESGYTF
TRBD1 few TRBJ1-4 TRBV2 TGTGCCAGCAGATACGGGACAGATAATGAAAAACTGTTTTTT CASRYGTDNEKLFF
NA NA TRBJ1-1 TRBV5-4 TGTGCCAGCAGCCACGCAGGAGGCACTGAAGCTTTCTTT CASSHAGGTEAFF
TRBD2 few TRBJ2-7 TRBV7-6 TGTGCCAGCAGCCCGACTAGCGAGCGCTACGAGCAGTACTTC CASSPTSERYEQYF
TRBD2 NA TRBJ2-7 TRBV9 TGTGCCAGCAGCTCAAACTGGGTAGCGGGAGGCGAGCAGTACTTC CASSSNWVAGGEQYF
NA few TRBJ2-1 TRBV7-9 TGTGCCAGCAGCTTAGCTTCTCCACGGTACAATGAGCAGTTCTTC CASSLASPRYNEQFF
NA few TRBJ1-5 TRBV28 TGTGCCAGCAGTTCCTCTGGGGGGTTCAATCAGCCCCAGCATTTT CASSSSGGFNQPQHF
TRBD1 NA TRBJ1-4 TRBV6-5 TGTGCCAGCAGTCCGGACAGGGTTGGCGAAAAACTGTTTTTT CASSPDRVGEKLFF
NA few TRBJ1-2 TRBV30 TGTGCCTTCGGCATCCAGGGGAACTATGGCTACACCTTC CAFGIQGNYGYTF
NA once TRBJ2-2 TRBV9 TGTGCCAGCAGCGTAGCTGCAGTTAACACCGGGGAGCTGTTTTTT CASSVAAVNTGELFF
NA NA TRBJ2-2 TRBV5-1 TGCGCCAGCTGTCCTTCTGGTAGTAACACCGGGGAGCTGTTTTTT CASCPSGSNTGELFF
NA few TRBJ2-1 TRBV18 TGTGCCAGCTCACCCGGAGTATCCAATGAGCAGTTCTTC CASSPGVSNEQFF
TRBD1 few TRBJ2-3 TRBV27 TGTGCCAGCAGGCAAGACAGGGCGGATACGCAGTATTTT CASRQDRADTQYF
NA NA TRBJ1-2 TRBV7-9 TGTGCCAGCAGCTTAGATGGGGGAGGAAGGGGCTACACCTTC CASSLDGGGRGYTF
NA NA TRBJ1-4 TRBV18 TGTGCCAGCTCACCACTACAGGGCTCTAATGAAAAACTGTTTTTT CASSPLQGSNEKLFF
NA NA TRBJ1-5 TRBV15 TGTGCCACCAGCAGAGGGGCCACCAATCAGCCCCAGCATTTT CATSRGATNQPQHF
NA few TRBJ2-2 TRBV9 TGTGCCAGCAGGAGAGGGACTCTGAACACCGGGGAGCTGTTTTTT CASRRGTLNTGELFF
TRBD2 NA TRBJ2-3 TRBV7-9 TGTGCCAGCGGGGGACTAGCGGGGTTGGCAGATACGCAGTATTTT CASGGLAGLADTQYF
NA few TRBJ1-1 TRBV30 TGTGCCTGGAGTGTACTGGGAGGAACTGAAGCTTTCTTT CAWSVLGGTEAFF
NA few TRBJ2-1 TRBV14 TGTGCCAGCAGCCAAGATACAGGCTACAATGAGCAGTTCTTC CASSQDTGYNEQFF
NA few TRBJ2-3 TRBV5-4 TGTGCCAGCAGTAACCGGGACACTTCCACAGATACGCAGTATTTT CASSNRDTSTDTQYF
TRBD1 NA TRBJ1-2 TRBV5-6 TGTGCCAGCAGCTCTACAGGGGCCTATGGCTACACCTTC CASSSTGAYGYTF
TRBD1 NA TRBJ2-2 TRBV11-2 TGTGCCAGCAGCTTCAGGGACAGACCCACCGGGGAGCTGTTTTTT CASSFRDRPTGELFF
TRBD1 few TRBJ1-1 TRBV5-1 TGCGCCAGCTGCCGGGGGACAGGGGTAAGTCGGATTACTGAAGCTTTCTTT CASCRGTGVSRITEAFF
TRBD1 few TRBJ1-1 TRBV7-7 TGTGCTAGCGAGAAGGACAGGGGCTCTCCGTGTTCGTCTGAAGCTTTCTTT CASEKDRGSPCSSEAFF
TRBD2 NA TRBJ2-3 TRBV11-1 TGTGCCAGCAGAGCCGCCGGGACTAGAGATACGCAGTATTTT CASRAAGTRDTQYF
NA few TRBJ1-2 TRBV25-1 TGTGCCAGCAGTGCCGGACAGTCCCTCAGGGGCTACACCTTC CASSAGQSLRGYTF